This T cell receptor beta chain was profiled in a study of shared clonotypes between healthy human individuals. Using immunoSEQ multiplex PCR, the repertoire was profiled, and TCRdb retains in-frame clones only, with some absent. This table has a few hundred thousand clones, about 97% appearing once. Germline-derived CDR1 and CDR2 are SGHRS and YFSETQ. V trimming: 4 bases; J trimming: 5 bases; junction bases outside the gene matches: 5. The CDR3 spans 13 residues. The specimen was memory CD8+ T cells sorted from blood. Subset in this sample: CD45RO+ cells pooled with CCR7-negative TemRA cells. The rearrangement links TRBV5-1 to TRBJ2-5; 7 nucleotides match TRBD2. This sequence was found in a man in his thirties or forties in good health. The CDR3 loop is CASSPLAEETQYF. CDR3 coding DNA: TGCGCCAGCAGCCCCCTAGCGGAGGAGACCCAGTACTTC.